These 7 T cell receptor beta chains came from one sample sequenced in a study of blood T cell repertoires in COVID-19. Assay: immunoSEQ multiplex PCR; the TCRdb copy retains only in-frame clones and omits some. The repertoire consists of roughly 380,000 clones, with about 91% occurring once and the leading ten covering about 1.6%. The sequenced material came from peripheral blood. These receptors were obtained from a woman in her thirties or forties with COVID-19, enrolled during active disease.

The chain joins TRBV9 to TRBJ2-1; D is possibly TRBD2 (6 bases). This CDR3 region has 14 residues. Trimming cost V 0 bases and J 7 bases, with 11 bases left between them. The germline V gene has CDR1 SGDLS and CDR2 YYNGEE. The DNA for the CDR3 is TGTGCCAGCAGCGTAGCCGGGAGTGGGAATGAGCAGTTCTTC. Translation gives CASSVAGSGNEQFF.

A single count supports this clone. The chain combines TRBV16 with TRBJ1-4, with D unclear. Trimming took 3 bases from V and 8 from J, leaving 16 bases between them. Germline CDR1 reads KGHSY; CDR2 reads FQNENV. There are 15 residues in the CDR3. CDR3 residues: CASSHREPSGEKLFF. The CDR3 DNA follows: TGTGCCAGCAGCCACCGGGAACCATCCGGGGAAAAACTGTTTTTT.

This clone was observed a handful of times. This chain connects TRBV15 to TRBJ1-2, with a weak D call TRBD1 (6 bases). In germline, CDR1 is LNHNV, CDR2 YYDKDF (reference sequence). This CDR3 contains 13 residues. Trimming took 8 bases from V and 0 from J, leaving 10 bases between them. The CDR3 sequence is CATRDTTNYGYTF. In nucleotides, the CDR3 is TGTGCCACCCGGGACACCACTAACTATGGCTACACCTTC.

This clone has only one observation. This rearrangement joins TRBV4-3 to TRBJ2-1, with 10 bases identical to TRBD2. Germline V gene lookup returns CDR1 LGHNA and CDR2 YSLEER. This CDR3 region has 16 residues. J lost 10 bases, V lost 0 bases, and 9 bases had no gene match. The DNA for the CDR3 is TGCGCCAGCAGCCAAGATTGGACTAGCGGCGCCCAAGAGCAGTTCTTC. As protein: CASSQDWTSGAQEQFF.

This clone was detected only once. The chain employs TRBV7-9 and TRBJ1-1, with unresolved D. The germline V gene has CDR1 SEHNR and CDR2 FQNEAQ (reference sequence). V was clipped by 2 bases and J by 10 bases, with 11 bases between them. The CDR3 covers 12 residues. In DNA, the CDR3 is TGTGCCAGCAGCTTATTATCGGGGTCAGCTTTCTTT. Protein: CASSLLSGSAFF. Together with reference TRBV7-9 and TRBJ1-1, the CDR3 gives the full variable domain: DTGVSQNPRHKITKRGQNVTFRCDPISEHNRLYWYRQTLGQGPEFLTYFQNEAQLEKSRLLSDRFSAERPKGSFSTLEIQRTEQGDSAMYLCASSLLSGSAFFGQGTRLTVV.

This rearrangement joins TRBV3-1 (or the pseudogene TRBV3-2) to TRBJ2-5, with 7 bases aligning to TRBD1. The CDR3 length is 16 residues. Germline CDR1 and CDR2: LGHDT and YNNKEL (reference sequence). Unmatched junction bases numbered 9, after V lost 4 bases and J lost 1 base. The DNA for the CDR3 is TGTGCCAGCAGCCCTCTGAGACAGGGCCTCCAAGAGACCCAGTACTTC. Protein: CASSPLRQGLQETQYF.

V gene TRBV11-2 combines with J gene TRBJ2-1, with D possibly matching TRBD2 (6 bases). Germline lookup yields CDR1 SGHAT and CDR2 FQNNGV. There are 15 residues in the CDR3. The V and J ends lost 5 bases and 3 bases respectively, with 14 bases between them. CDR3 in amino acids: CASSPITGVYNEQFF. The DNA of the CDR3 is TGTGCCAGCAGCCCCATAACGGGAGTCTACAATGAGCAGTTCTTC.